These 2 T cell receptor beta chains share one sample of origin, sequenced in a study of blood T cell repertoires in COVID-19. Profiling relied on immunoSEQ multiplex PCR, and the TCRdb table lists in-frame clones only, not all of them. The table has 400,000 or so clones, around 87% seen once. Input material: PBMCs or T cells enriched from blood (not recorded which). The receptors were gathered from a man in his forties in a cohort exposed to, infected with or recovered from COVID-19 (not recorded which).

The genes are TRBV7-9 and TRBJ1-2; the match to TRBD1 covers 7 bases. J gave up 0 bases and V 6 bases, and 7 bases lay outside the gene matches. The CDR3 length is 15 residues. From germline, CDR1 is SEHNR and CDR2 FQNEAQ (reference sequence). CDR3 sequence (DNA): TGTGCCAGCAGTTACACAGGGGTCGCTAACTATGGCTACACCTTC. This sequence encodes CASSYTGVANYGYTF.

The J gene is TRBJ1-4, the V gene TRBV5-1; 7 bases fit TRBD1. The CDR3 spans 14 residues. V was pared by 4 bases and J by 6 bases, with 6 bases of the junction left unmatched. Per the germline V gene, CDR1 is SGHRS and CDR2 is YFSETQ. The CDR3 loop is CASSLTGKDEKLFF. CDR3 DNA: TGCGCCAGCAGCCTGACAGGGAAAGATGAAAAACTGTTTTTT.